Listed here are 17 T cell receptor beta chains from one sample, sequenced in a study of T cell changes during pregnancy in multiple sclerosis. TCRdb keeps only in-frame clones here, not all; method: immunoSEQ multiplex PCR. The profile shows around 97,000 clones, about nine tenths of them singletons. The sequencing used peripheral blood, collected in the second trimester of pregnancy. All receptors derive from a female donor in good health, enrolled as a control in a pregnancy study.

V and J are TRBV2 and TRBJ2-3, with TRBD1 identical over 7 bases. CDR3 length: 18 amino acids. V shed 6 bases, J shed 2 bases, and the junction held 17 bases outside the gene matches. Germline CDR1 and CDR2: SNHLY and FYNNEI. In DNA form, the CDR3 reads TGTGCCAGCAGAAGAGGGTATGGGACAGCGAGAAACACAGATACGCAGTATTTT. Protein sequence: CASRRGYGTARNTDTQYF. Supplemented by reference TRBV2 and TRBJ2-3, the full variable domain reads EPEVTQTPSHQVTQMGQEVILRCVPISNHLYFYWYRQILGQKVEFLVSFYNNEISEKSEIFDDQFSVERPDGSNFTLKIRSTKLEDSAMYFCASRRGYGTARNTDTQYFGPGTRLTVL.

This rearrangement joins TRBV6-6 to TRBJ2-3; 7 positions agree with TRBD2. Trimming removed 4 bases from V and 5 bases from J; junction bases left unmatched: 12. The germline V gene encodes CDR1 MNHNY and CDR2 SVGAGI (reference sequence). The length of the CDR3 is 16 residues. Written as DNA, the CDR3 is TGTGCCAGCAGTTTAAATCTAGCGGCCGACGGAGATACGCAGTATTTT. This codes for CASSLNLAADGDTQYF.

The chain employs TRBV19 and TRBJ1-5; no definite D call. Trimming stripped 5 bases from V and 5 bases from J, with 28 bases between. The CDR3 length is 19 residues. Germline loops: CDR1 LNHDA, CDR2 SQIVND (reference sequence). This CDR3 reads CASSSTLRHFLTPYQPQHF. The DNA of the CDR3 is TGTGCCAGTAGTTCGACCCTTCGACACTTCCTAACCCCTTATCAGCCCCAGCATTTT.

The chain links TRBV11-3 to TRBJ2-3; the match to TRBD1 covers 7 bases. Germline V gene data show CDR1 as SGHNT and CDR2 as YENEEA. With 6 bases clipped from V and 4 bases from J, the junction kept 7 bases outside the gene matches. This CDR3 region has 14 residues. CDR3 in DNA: TGTGCCAGCAGTTCACGGACAGGAGCAGATACGCAGTATTTT. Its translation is CASSSRTGADTQYF.

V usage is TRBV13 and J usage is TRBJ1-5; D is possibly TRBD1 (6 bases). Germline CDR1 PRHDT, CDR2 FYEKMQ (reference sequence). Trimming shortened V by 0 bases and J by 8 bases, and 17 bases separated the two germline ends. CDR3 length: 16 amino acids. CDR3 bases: TGTGCCAGCAGCTTAGGGGCCCAGGGGAGAGGGGAGCCCCAGCATTTT. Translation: CASSLGAQGRGEPQHF.

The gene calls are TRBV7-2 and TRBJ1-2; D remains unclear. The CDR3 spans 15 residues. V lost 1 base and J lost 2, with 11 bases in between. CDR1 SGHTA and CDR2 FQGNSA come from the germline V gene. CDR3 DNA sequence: TGTGCCAGCAGCTTAGAGTCGCAGGTCAACTATGGCTACACCTTC. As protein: CASSLESQVNYGYTF.

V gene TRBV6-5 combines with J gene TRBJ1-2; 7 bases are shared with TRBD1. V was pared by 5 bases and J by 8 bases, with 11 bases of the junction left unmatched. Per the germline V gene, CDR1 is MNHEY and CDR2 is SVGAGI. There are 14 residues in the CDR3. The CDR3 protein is CASSLGPQGWGYTF. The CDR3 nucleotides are TGTGCCAGCAGTCTCGGGCCACAGGGGTGGGGCTACACCTTC.

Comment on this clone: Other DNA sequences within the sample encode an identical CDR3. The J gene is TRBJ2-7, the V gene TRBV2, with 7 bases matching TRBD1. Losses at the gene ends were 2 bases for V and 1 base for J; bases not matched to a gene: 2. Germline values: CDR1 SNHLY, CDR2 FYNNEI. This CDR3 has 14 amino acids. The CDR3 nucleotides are TGTGCCAGCAGTGAACAGGGGGAATCCTACGAGCAGTACTTC. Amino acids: CASSEQGESYEQYF.

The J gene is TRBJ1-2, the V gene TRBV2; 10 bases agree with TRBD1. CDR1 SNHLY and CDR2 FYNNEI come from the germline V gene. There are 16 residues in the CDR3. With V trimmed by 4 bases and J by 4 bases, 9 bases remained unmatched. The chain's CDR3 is CASSADRGPLGYGYTF. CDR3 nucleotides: TGTGCCAGCAGTGCAGACAGGGGGCCTCTAGGCTATGGCTACACCTTC. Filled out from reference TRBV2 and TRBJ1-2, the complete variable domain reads EPEVTQTPSHQVTQMGQEVILRCVPISNHLYFYWYRQILGQKVEFLVSFYNNEISEKSEIFDDQFSVERPDGSNFTLKIRSTKLEDSAMYFCASSADRGPLGYGYTFGSGTRLTVV.

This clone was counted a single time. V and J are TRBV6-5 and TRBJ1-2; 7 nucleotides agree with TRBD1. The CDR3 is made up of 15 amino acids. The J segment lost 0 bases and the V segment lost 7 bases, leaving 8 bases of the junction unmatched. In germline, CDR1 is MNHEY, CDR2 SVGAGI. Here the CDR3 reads CASTRQGPTNYGYTF. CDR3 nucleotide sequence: TGTGCCAGCACAAGACAGGGCCCAACTAACTATGGCTACACCTTC.

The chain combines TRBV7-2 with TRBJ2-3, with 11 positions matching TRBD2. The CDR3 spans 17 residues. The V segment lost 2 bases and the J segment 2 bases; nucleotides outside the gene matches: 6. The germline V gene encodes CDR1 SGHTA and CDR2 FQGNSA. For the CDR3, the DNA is TGTGCCAGCAGCTTAACCTTAGCGGGGGGGGCCACAGATACGCAGTATTTT. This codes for CASSLTLAGGATDTQYF.

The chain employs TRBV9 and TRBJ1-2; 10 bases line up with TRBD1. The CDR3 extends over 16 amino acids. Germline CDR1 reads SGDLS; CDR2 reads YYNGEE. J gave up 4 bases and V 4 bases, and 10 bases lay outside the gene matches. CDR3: CASSLRTGGISYGYTF. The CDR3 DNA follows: TGTGCCAGCAGCTTGCGGACAGGGGGGATCAGCTATGGCTACACCTTC.

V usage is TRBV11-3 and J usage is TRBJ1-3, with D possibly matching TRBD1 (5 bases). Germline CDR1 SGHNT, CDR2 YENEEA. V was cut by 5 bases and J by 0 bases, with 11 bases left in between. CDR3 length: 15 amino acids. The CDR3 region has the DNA TGTGCCAGCAGCGCGGGGCCCTTCTCTGGAAACACCATATATTTT. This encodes CASSAGPFSGNTIYF.

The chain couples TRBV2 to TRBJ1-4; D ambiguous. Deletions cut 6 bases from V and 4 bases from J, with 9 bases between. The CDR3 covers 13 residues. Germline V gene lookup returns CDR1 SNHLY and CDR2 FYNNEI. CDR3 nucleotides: TGTGCCAGCAGGCGTTCCCTTAATGAAAAACTGTTTTTT. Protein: CASRRSLNEKLFF.

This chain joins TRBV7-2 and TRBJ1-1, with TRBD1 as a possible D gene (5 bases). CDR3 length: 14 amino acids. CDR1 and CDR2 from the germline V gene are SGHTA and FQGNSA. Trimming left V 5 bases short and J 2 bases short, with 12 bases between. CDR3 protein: CASSRGGVNTEAFF. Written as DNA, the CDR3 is TGTGCCAGCAGCCGCGGGGGAGTTAACACTGAAGCTTTCTTT. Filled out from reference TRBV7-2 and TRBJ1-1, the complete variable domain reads GAGVSQSPSNKVTEKGKDVELRCDPISGHTALYWYRQSLGQGLEFLIYFQGNSAPDKSGLPSDRFSAERTGGSVSTLTIQRTQQEDSAVYLCASSRGGVNTEAFFGQGTRLTVV.

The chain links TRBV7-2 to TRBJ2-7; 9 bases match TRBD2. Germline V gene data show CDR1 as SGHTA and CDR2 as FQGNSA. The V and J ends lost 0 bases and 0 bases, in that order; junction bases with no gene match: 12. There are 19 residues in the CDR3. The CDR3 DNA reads TGTGCCAGCAGCTTAGCCCCTCTTGCGCTAGCGGGGCCCTCCTACGAGCAGTACTTC. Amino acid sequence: CASSLAPLALAGPSYEQYF.

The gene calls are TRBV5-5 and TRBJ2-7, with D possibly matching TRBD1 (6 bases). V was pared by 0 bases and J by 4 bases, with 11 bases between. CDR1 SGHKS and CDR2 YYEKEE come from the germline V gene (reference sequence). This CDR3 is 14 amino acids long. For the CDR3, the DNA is TGTGCCAGCAGCTTGGCCCCAGGGGTTTACGAGCAGTACTTC. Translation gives CASSLAPGVYEQYF.